The clone carrying this T cell receptor (beta chain) was seen at least ten times. CDR1 is DFQATT and CDR2 is SNEGSKA in the germline V gene (reference sequence). The CDR3 has 13 residues. This sample is drawn from a study of regulatory T cells in long-lasting Graves disease. The TCR beta library used iRepertoire HTBI primers with Arm-PCR amplification of CDR3. TCRdb ran MiXCR on the multiplex PCR reads and lists one entry per CDR3 protein. Found here are 410,000 or so distinct CDR3 sequences, approximately 15% of them singletons; the top ten hold over 15%. Time point reported: newly diagnosed GD, antithyroid drugs for less than 3 months. The TCR library was prepared using RNA isolated from PBMCs. The same sample was also studied in work on T cells in Graves' hyperthyroidism and ophthalmopathy.

This sample comprised peripheral blood mononuclear cells (PBMCs), obtained at new diagnosis, from a patient treated with antithyroid drugs. The genes are TRBV20-1 and TRBJ2-1; TRBD2 aligns across 10 bases. The source of this sequence is a woman younger than 45 with Graves disease. Written as DNA, the CDR3 is TGCAGCGGGGCTAGCGGGAGAGGTGATGAGCAGTTCTTC. Translation gives CSGASGRGDEQFF.